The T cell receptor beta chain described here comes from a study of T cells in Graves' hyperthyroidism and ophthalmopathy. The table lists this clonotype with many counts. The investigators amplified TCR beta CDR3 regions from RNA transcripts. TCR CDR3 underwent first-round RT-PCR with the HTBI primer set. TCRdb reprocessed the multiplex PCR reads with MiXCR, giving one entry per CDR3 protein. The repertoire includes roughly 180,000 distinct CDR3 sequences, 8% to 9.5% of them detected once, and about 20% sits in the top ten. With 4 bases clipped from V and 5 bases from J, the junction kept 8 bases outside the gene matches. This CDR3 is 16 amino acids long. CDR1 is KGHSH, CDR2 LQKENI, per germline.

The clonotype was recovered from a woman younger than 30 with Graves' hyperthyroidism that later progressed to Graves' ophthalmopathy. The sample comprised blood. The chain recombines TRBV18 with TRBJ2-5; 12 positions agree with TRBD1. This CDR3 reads CASSQPGQGARETQYF. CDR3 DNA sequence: TGTGCCAGCTCACAACCGGGACAGGGGGCGCGGGAGACCCAGTACTTC.